These 20 T cell receptor beta chains share one sample of origin, sequenced in a study of blood T cell dynamics during melanoma immunotherapy. Clones were sequenced by immunoSEQ multiplex PCR, and TCRdb holds only the in-frame ones, with some missing. This sample contains around 32 clones. Sample time point: pre-treatment baseline. Sequenced here: cell-free DNA from blood, sampled from a patient treated with checkpoint blockade. All receptors come from a human donor with melanoma.

This chain links TRBV19 with TRBJ2-4; weak D call: TRBD1 (6 bases). Trimming pared 3 bases from V and 8 bases from J, leaving 14 bases between. The CDR3 contains 14 residues. Germline V gene data show CDR1 as LNHDA and CDR2 as SQIVND (reference sequence). CDR3 in amino acids: CASSINDRIDIQYF. CDR3 DNA: TGTGCCAGTAGTATCAACGACAGGATTGACATTCAGTACTTC.

The CDR3 region has the DNA TGTGCCAGCAGCTTAAACTACTACGAGCAGTACTTC. Its translation is CASSLNYYEQYF. The chain employs TRBV7-6 and TRBJ2-7; no definite D call. CDR1 is SGHVS and CDR2 is FNYEAQ in the germline V gene. The V end lost 2 bases, the J end lost 3 bases, and 5 bases lay between the germline ends. This CDR3 is 12 amino acids long.

The chain employs TRBV25-1 and TRBJ2-1; no clear D. The ends were cut back, 5 bases at V and 7 bases at J, with 9 bases in the middle. This CDR3 region has 12 residues. CDR1 and CDR2 from the germline V gene are MGHDK and SYGVNS. In DNA form, the CDR3 reads TGTGCCAGCAGTATTGTTTTGAATGAGCAGTTCTTC. Amino acid sequence: CASSIVLNEQFF.

This sequence joins TRBV20-1 and TRBJ1-1; D gene unclear. Trimming stripped 0 bases from V and 8 bases from J, with 7 bases between. This CDR3 comprises 11 residues. Germline V lookup: CDR1 DFQATT, CDR2 SNEGSKA (reference sequence). The CDR3 reads CSARDGREAFF. In DNA, the CDR3 is TGCAGTGCTAGAGATGGGAGAGAAGCTTTCTTT.

V gene TRBV23-1 combines with J gene TRBJ2-2; D is undetermined. TRBV23-1 counts as an open reading frame of uncertain function. The CDR3 totals 17 residues. V gave up 3 bases and J gave up 2 bases, with 16 bases separating them. In DNA form, the CDR3 reads TGCGCCAGCAGTCAGCCCCAATCGGGCAGCAACACCGGGGAGCTGTTTTTT. Translated, it gives CASSQPQSGSNTGELFF.

The chain combines TRBV30 with TRBJ2-1; 11 bases match TRBD2. CDR3 length: 15 amino acids. Losses at the gene ends were 2 bases for V and 8 bases for J; bases not matched to a gene: 8. Germline assignment: CDR1 GTSNPN and CDR2 SVGIG (reference sequence). CDR3 sequence reads: CAWSFETSGKYEQFF. Here the CDR3 DNA reads TGTGCCTGGAGTTTTGAGACTAGCGGGAAGTATGAGCAGTTCTTC. The variable domain in full, with the rest retrieved from reference TRBV30 and TRBJ2-1, is SQTIHQWPATLVQPVGSPLSLECTVEGTSNPNLYWYRQAAGRGLQLLFYSVGIGQISSEVPQNLSASRPQDRQFILSSKKLLLSDSGFYLCAWSFETSGKYEQFFGPGTRLTVL.

The chain recombines TRBV6-1 with TRBJ2-6; D unclear. V was cut by 4 bases and J by 5 bases, with 21 bases left in between. CDR3 size: 18 residues. Germline values: CDR1 MNHNS, CDR2 SASEGT. The CDR3 protein is CASSGDTYAQSRANVLTF. The DNA of the CDR3 is TGTGCCAGCAGTGGCGATACCTATGCACAAAGTCGGGCCAACGTCCTGACTTTC.

The chain combines TRBV27 with TRBJ1-5; D unresolved. V was cut by 1 base and J by 0 bases, with 4 bases left in between. This CDR3 has 14 residues. From germline, CDR1 is MNHEY and CDR2 SMNVEV (reference sequence). The CDR3 DNA reads as TGTGCCAGCAGTTTATTAGATAGCAATCAGCCCCAGCATTTT. Protein sequence: CASSLLDSNQPQHF.

The rearrangement uses TRBV11-2 and TRBJ1-1, with D maybe TRBD1 (5 bases). V was cut by 7 bases and J by 6 bases, with 18 bases left in between. CDR1 is SGHAT and CDR2 is FQNNGV in the germline V gene. The CDR3 sequence is 14 residues long. CDR3 nucleotides: TGTGCCAGCACCGTAAGCGGGGGACTCTCTGAAGCTTTCTTT. Translated, it gives CASTVSGGLSEAFF.

The gene calls are TRBV5-7 and TRBJ2-6; no clear D. TRBV5-7 is sorted into the ORF group, with uncertain function. This CDR3 comprises 15 residues. V was cut by 6 bases and J by 5 bases, with 15 bases left in between. The CDR3 DNA reads as TGTGCCAGCATTTGCGTACAAAGTCGGGCCAACGTCCTGACTTTC. This codes for CASICVQSRANVLTF.

This clone has just one count. The chain employs TRBV7-9 and TRBJ1-2; D gene unclear. Germline CDR1 SEHNR, CDR2 FQNEAQ (reference sequence). Between the trimmed V and J ends, which lost 5 bases and 4 bases, there was a span of 11 bases. The CDR3 runs 13 residues. For the CDR3, the DNA is TGTGCCAGCAGCCATGGAAAGACCTATGGCTACACCTTC. It specifies CASSHGKTYGYTF.

The rearrangement links TRBV5-1 to TRBJ2-3; D not certain. Germline CDR1 and CDR2: SGHRS and YFSETQ. CDR3 length: 15 residues. V was clipped by 4 bases and J by 4 bases, with 16 bases between them. The CDR3 reads CASSGVRLQADTQYF. DNA for the CDR3: TGCGCCAGCAGCGGGGTGAGGCTTCAGGCAGATACGCAGTATTTT.

V is TRBV9 and J is TRBJ1-5; TRBD1 matches 9 bases. The V and J ends lost 4 bases and 4 bases, in that order; junction bases with no gene match: 9. The length of the CDR3 is 16 residues. The germline gives CDR1 SGDLS, CDR2 YYNGEE. The DNA of the CDR3 is TGTGCCAGCAGCCTAGGTACAGGGGGCTTAAATCAGCCCCAGCATTTT. Protein sequence: CASSLGTGGLNQPQHF.

The V and J genes are TRBV28 and TRBJ1-2, with 10 bases matching TRBD1. This CDR3 comprises 21 residues. Germline CDR1 is MDHEN and CDR2 is SYDVKM. V shed 5 bases, J shed 3 bases, and the junction held 24 bases outside the gene matches. The CDR3 loop reads CASSPIGTGVPQRLGDYGYTF. The CDR3 DNA reads TGTGCCAGCAGTCCTATCGGGACAGGGGTCCCCCAACGGTTGGGTGACTATGGCTACACCTTC.

This sequence joins TRBV13 and TRBJ2-7; 7 positions agree with TRBD2. CDR1 and CDR2 from the germline V gene are PRHDT and FYEKMQ (reference sequence). This CDR3 has 12 residues. J lost 7 bases, V lost 3 bases, and 3 bases had no gene match. The CDR3 bases are TGTGCCAGCAGCTTGAACGGGAGGGAGCAGTACTTC. It specifies CASSLNGREQYF.

The chain is built from TRBV11-3 and TRBJ1-1; D perhaps matches TRBD1 (6 bases). Deletions cut 2 bases from V and 3 bases from J, with 13 bases between. CDR3 length equals 15 residues. The germline V gene encodes CDR1 SGHNT and CDR2 YENEEA. The CDR3 bases are TGTGCCAGCAGCTTACAAACAGGGATCGACACTGAAGCTTTCTTT. It is translated as CASSLQTGIDTEAFF.

As concerns this clone: It is likely a read error, because the conserved phenylalanine at the end of the CDR3 is missing. The DNA is omitted, as the CDR3 cannot be located on it reliably, and the CDR3 follows TCRdb's listing. V and J are TRBV21-1 and TRBJ1-3. TRBV21-1 is an annotated pseudogene. The CDR3 adds up to 14 amino acids, both ends counted. The chain's CDR3 is CASSGLLATTRTKL.

The V call is TRBV5-1, the J call TRBJ1-2, with a weak D call TRBD1 (6 bases). Trimming stripped 3 bases from V and 0 bases from J, with 12 bases between. The germline gives CDR1 SGHRS, CDR2 YFSETQ. This CDR3 spans 15 amino acids. CDR3 residues: CASSSSGATNYGYTF. The CDR3 coding sequence is TGCGCCAGCAGCTCTTCAGGGGCTACTAACTATGGCTACACCTTC.

J is TRBJ2-6 and V is TRBV12-5; TRBD1 might be the D (5 bases). In germline, CDR1 is LGHNT, CDR2 FRNRAP. The CDR3 runs to 16 residues. V was shortened by 5 bases and J by 5 bases, with 16 bases between the two germline ends. The DNA of the CDR3 is TGTGCTAGTGGTGATGCAGGACAAAGTCGGGCCAACGTCCTGACTTTC. This encodes CASGDAGQSRANVLTF.

The chain employs TRBV19 and TRBJ1-4; D unclear. Germline V gene data show CDR1 as LNHDA and CDR2 as SQIVND (reference sequence). V was clipped by 1 base and J by 7 bases, with 7 bases between them. This CDR3 is built from 13 residues. The CDR3 coding sequence is TGTGCCAGTAGTATAGGGGTTCGTGAAAAACTGTTTTTT. Translating it yields CASSIGVREKLFF.